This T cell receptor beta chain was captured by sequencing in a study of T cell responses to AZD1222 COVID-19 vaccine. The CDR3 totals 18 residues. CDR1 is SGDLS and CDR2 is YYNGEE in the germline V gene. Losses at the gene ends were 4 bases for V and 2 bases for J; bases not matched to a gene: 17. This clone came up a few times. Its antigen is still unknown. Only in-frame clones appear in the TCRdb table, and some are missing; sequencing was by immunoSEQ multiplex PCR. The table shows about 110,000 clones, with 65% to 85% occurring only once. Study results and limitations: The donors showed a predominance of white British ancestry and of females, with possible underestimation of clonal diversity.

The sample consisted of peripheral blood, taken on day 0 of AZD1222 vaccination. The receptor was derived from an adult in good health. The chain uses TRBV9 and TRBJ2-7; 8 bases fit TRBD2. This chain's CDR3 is CASSLLPTSALRAYEQYF. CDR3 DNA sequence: TGTGCCAGCAGCCTCCTCCCGACTAGCGCACTACGAGCCTACGAGCAGTACTTC.